Presented here are 2 T cell receptor beta chains from one specimen sequenced in a study of memory CD4+ T cells and cytomegalovirus serostatus. The sort gate was single viable CD3+CD4+CD8-CD45RO+ cells for memory CD4+ T cells. Clones were sequenced by immunoSEQ multiplex PCR, and TCRdb holds only the in-frame ones, with some missing. This table holds tens of thousands of clones, roughly 72% found once. Material for sequencing was memory CD4+ T cells from blood. The receptors originated from an adult in good health and CMV-seropositive.

CDR3 region: CATSRDGTGNEQYF. CDR3 nucleotide sequence: TGTGCCACCAGCAGAGATGGGACAGGGAACGAGCAGTACTTC. The rearrangement uses TRBV15 and TRBJ2-7; 9 nucleotides match TRBD1. The CDR3 totals 14 residues. The V gene's germline CDR1 is LNHNV and CDR2 YYDKDF (reference sequence). The V gene end was trimmed by 0 bases and the J gene end by 5 bases; junction bases not matched to a gene: 2.

The chain carries TRBV9 and TRBJ1-2, with D hard to call. V was cut by 3 bases and J by 8 bases, with 14 bases left in between. This CDR3 spans 13 amino acids. Per the germline V gene, CDR1 is SGDLS and CDR2 is YYNGEE. CDR3 residues: CASSAHPLGGYTF. In nucleotides, the CDR3 is TGTGCCAGCAGCGCCCACCCTTTGGGAGGCTACACCTTC.